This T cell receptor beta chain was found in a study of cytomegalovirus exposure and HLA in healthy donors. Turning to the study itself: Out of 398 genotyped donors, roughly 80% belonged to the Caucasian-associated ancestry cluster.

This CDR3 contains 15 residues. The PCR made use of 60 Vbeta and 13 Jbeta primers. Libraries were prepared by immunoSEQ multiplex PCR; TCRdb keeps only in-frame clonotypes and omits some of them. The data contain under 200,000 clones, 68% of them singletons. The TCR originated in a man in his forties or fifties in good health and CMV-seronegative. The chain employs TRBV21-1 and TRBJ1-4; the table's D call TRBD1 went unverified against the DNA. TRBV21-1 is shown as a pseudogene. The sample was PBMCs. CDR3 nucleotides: TGTGCCAGCAGCAAAGCCGGGACAGGGAACGAAAAACTGTTTTTT. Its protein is CASSKAGTGNEKLFF.